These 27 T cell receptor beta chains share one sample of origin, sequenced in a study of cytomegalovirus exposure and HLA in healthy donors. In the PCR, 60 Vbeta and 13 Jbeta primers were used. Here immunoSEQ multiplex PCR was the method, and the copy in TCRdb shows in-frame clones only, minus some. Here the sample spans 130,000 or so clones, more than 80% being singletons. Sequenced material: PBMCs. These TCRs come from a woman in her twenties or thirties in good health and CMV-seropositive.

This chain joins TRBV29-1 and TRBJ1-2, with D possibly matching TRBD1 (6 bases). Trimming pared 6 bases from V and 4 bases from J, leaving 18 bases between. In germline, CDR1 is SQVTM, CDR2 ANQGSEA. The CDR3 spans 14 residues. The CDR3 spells CSVYPDSAGYGYTF. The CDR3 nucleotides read TGCAGCGTCTACCCGGACAGTGCGGGCTATGGCTACACCTTC.

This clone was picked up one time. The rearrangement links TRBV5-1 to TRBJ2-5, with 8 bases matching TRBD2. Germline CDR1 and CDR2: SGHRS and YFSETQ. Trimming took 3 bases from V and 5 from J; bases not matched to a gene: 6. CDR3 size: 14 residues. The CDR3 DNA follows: TGCGCCAGCAGCTCCTCGGGACTAGTCGAGACCCAGTACTTC. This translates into CASSSSGLVETQYF.

CDR3 sequence reads: CASSWGEGRTEAFF. The CDR3 nucleotides are TGCGCCAGCAGCTGGGGGGAAGGGCGCACTGAAGCTTTCTTT. The chain links TRBV5-1 to TRBJ1-1, with TRBD1 as a possible D gene (5 bases). Germline values: CDR1 SGHRS, CDR2 YFSETQ. V lost 3 bases and J 4 bases, leaving 13 bases between the germline ends. The CDR3 is 14 amino acids.

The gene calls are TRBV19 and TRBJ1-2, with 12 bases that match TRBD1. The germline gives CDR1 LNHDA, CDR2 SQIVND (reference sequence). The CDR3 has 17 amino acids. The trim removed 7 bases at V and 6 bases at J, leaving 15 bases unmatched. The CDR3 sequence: CASNQRPGTGGGDGYTF. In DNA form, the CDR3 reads TGTGCCAGTAATCAACGCCCCGGGACAGGGGGCGGGGATGGCTACACCTTC.

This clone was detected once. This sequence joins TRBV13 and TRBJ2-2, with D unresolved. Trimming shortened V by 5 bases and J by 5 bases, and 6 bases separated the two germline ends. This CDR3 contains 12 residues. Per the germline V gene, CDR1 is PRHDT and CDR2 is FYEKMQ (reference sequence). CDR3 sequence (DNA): TGTGCCAGCAGCCTCGGTACCGGGGAGCTGTTTTTT. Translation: CASSLGTGELFF.

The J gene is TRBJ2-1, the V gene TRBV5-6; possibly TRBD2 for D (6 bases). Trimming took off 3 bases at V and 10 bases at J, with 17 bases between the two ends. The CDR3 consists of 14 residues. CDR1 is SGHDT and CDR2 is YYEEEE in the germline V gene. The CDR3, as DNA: TGTGCCAGCAGCTGGTTTGCGGGAAAAAGGGAGCAGTTCTTC. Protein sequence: CASSWFAGKREQFF.

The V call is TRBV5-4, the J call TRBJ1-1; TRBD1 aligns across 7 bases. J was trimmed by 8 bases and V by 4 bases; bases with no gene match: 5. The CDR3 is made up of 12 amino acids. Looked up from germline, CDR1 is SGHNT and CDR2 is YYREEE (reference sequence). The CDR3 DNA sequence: TGTGCCAGCAGCCCGCCGGACAGGGAAGCTTTCTTT. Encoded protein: CASSPPDREAFF.

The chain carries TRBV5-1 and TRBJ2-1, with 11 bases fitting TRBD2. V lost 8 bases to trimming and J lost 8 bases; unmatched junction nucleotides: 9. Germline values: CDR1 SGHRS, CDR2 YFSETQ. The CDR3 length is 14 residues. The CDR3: CASSSGRAWYEQFF. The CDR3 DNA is TGCGCCAGTAGTAGCGGGAGGGCCTGGTATGAGCAGTTCTTC.

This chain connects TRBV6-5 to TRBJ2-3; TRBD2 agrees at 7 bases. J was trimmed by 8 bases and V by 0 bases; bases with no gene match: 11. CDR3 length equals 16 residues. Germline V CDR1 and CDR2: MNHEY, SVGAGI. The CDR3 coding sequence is TGTGCCAGCAGTTACTCGAAGGAGACTAGCATCGGTACGCAGTATTTT. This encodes CASSYSKETSIGTQYF.

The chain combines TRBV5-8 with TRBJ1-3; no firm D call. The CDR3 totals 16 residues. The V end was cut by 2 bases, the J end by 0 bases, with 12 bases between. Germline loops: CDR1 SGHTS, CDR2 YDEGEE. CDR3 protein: CASSFFSSSSGNTIYF. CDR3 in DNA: TGTGCCAGCAGCTTTTTCTCCTCGAGCTCTGGAAACACCATATATTTT.

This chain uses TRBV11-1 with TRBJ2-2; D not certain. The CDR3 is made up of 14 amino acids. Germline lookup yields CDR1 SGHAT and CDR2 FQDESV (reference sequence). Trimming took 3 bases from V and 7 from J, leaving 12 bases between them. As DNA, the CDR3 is TGTGCCAGCAGCTTCCCACCGGTCGACGGGGAGCTGTTTTTT. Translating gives CASSFPPVDGELFF. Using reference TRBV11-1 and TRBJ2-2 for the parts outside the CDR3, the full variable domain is EAEVAQSPRYKITEKSQAVAFWCDPISGHATLYWYRQILGQGPELLVQFQDESVVDDSQLPKDRFSAERLKGVDSTLKIQPAELGDSAMYLCASSFPPVDGELFFGEGSRLTVL.

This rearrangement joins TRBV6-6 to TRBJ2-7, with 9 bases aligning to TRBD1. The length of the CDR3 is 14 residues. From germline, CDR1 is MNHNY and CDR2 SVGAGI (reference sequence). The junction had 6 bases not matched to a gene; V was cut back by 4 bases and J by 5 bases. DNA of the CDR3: TGTGCCAGCAGTTTCTCGGACAGGGGACACGAGCAGTACTTC. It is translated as CASSFSDRGHEQYF.

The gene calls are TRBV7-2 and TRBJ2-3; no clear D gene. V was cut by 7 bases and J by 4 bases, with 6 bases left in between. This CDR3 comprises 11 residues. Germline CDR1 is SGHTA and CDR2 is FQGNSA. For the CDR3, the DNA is TGTGCCAGCAACAGAGCAGATACGCAGTATTTT. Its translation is CASNRADTQYF.

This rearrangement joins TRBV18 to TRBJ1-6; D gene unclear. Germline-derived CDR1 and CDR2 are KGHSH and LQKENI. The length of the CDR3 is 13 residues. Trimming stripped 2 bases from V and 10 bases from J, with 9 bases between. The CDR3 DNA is TGTGCCAGCTCACCATCCCCGGGGTCACCCCTCCACTTT. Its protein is CASSPSPGSPLHF.

CDR3 sequence (DNA): TGCGCCAGCAGCTTGGGGGACAGGGGATACACCGGGGAGCTGTTTTTT. This translates into CASSLGDRGYTGELFF. The chain recombines TRBV5-1 with TRBJ2-2; 10 bases line up with TRBD1. Trimming removed 0 bases from V and 3 bases from J; junction bases left unmatched: 2. The CDR3 is 16 residues long. CDR1 and CDR2 (germline): SGHRS, YFSETQ.

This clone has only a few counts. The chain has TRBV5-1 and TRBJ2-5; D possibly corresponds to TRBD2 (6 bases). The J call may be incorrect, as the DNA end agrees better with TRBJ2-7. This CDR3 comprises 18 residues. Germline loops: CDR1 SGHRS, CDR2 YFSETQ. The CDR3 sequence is CASSWGVTAGLPSYEQYF. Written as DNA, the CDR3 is TGCGCCAGCAGCTGGGGAGTCACCGCGGGACTTCCCTCCTACGAGCAGTACTTC.

The CDR3 is CAWSVRGQGAHQPQHF. CDR3 nucleotide sequence: TGTGCCTGGAGTGTAAGGGGGCAGGGGGCTCATCAGCCCCAGCATTTT. The genes are TRBV30 and TRBJ1-5; 8 bases are shared with TRBD1. V trimming: 0 bases; J trimming: 5 bases; junction bases outside the gene matches: 9. The CDR3 loop spans 16 amino acids. Looked up from germline, CDR1 is GTSNPN and CDR2 is SVGIG (reference sequence).

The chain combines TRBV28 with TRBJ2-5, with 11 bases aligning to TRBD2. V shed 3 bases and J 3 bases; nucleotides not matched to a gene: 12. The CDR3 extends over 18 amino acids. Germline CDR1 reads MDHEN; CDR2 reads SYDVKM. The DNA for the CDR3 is TGTGCCAGCAGTTTGTTAGCGGGGGGGCCGAGCGGGGAAGAGACCCAGTACTTC. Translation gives CASSLLAGGPSGEETQYF.

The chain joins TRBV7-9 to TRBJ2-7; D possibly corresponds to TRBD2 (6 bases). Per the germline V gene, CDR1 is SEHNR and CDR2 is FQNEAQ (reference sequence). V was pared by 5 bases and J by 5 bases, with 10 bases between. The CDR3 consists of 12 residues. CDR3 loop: CASSRDFDEQYF. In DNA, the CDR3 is TGTGCCAGCAGCCGGGACTTTGACGAGCAGTACTTC.

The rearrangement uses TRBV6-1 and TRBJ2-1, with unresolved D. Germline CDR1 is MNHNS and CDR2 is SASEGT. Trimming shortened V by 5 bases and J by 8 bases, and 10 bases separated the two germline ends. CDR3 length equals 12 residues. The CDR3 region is CASSYASYEQFF. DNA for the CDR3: TGTGCCAGCAGTTATGCTAGTTATGAGCAGTTCTTC.

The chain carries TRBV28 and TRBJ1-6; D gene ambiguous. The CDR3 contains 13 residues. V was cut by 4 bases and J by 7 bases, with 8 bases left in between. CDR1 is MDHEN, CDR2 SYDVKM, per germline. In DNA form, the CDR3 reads TGTGCCAGCAGTTGGGGAGGAAATTCACCCCTCCACTTT. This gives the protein CASSWGGNSPLHF. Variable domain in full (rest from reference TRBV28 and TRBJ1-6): DVKVTQSSRYLVKRTGEKVFLECVQDMDHENMFWYRQDPGLGLRLIYFSYDVKMKEKGDIPEGYSVSREKKERFSLILESASTNQTSMYLCASSWGGNSPLHFGNGTRLTVT.

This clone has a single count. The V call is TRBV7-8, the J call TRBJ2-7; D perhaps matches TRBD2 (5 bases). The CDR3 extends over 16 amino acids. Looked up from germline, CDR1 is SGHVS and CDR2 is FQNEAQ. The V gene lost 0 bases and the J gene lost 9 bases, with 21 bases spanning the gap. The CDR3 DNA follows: TGTGCCAGCAGCTTAGCGATAAGAGGGCAGGTCGAAACGCAGTACTTC. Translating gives CASSLAIRGQVETQYF.

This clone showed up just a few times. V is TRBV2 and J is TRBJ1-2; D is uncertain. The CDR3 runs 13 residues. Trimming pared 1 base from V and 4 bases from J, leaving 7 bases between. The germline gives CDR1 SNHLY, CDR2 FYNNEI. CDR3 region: CASSEGTPYGYTF. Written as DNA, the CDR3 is TGTGCCAGCAGTGAAGGAACTCCCTATGGCTACACCTTC.

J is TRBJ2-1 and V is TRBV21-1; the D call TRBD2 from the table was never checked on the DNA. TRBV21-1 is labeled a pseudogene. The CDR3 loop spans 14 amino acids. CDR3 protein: CASRGSGAYNEQFF. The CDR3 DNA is TGTGCCAGCAGGGGTAGCGGGGCTTACAATGAGCAGTTCTTC.

The CDR3 spells CASSFFPIPPQATGELFF. CDR3 in DNA: TGTGCCAGCAGTTTCTTCCCAATCCCCCCTCAGGCCACCGGGGAGCTGTTTTTT. The rearrangement uses TRBV27 and TRBJ2-2, with no clear D. In germline, CDR1 is MNHEY, CDR2 SMNVEV (reference sequence). The CDR3 runs 18 residues. V was clipped by 3 bases and J by 4 bases, with 21 bases between them.

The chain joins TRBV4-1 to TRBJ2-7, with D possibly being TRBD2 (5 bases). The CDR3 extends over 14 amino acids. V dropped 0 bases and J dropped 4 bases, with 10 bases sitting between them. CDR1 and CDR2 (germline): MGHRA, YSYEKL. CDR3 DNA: TGCGCCAGCAGCCAAGATGGAGGAGTTTACGAGCAGTACTTC. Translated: CASSQDGGVYEQYF.

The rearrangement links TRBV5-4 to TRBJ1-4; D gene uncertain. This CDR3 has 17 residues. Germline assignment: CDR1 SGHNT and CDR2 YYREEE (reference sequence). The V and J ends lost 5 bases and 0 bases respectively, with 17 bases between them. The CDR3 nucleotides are TGTGCCAGCAGTTCCGGTCCCCTTTCGGCAACTAATGAAAAACTGTTTTTT. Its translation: CASSSGPLSATNEKLFF.